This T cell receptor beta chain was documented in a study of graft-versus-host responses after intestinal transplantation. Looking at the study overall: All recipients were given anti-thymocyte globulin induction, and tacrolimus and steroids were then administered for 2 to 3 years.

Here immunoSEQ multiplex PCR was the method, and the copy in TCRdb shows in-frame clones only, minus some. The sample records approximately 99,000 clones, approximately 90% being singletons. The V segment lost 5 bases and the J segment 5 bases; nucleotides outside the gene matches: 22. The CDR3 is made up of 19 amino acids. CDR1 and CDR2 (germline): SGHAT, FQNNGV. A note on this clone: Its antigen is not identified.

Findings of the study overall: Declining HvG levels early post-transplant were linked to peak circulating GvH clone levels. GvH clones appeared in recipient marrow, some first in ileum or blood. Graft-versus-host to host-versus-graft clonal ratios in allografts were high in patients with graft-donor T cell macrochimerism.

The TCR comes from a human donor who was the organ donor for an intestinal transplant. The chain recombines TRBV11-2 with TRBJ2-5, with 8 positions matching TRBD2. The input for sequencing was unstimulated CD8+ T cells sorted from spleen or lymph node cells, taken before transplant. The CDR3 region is CASSPRRVWSSGPGETQYF. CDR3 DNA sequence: TGTGCCAGCAGCCCGCGGCGGGTTTGGTCTAGCGGGCCCGGGGAGACCCAGTACTTC.